This passage covers 15 T cell receptor beta chains from one sample sequenced in a study of patients and donors after allogeneic stem cell transplantation. TCRdb independently ran MiXCR on the RT-PCR reads; one entry per CDR3 protein. The sample records roughly 940,000 distinct CDR3 sequences, about a sixth being singletons. The sequenced material came from blood, either unsorted or a sorted T cell fraction (not recorded which). Source of these receptors: a human donor who was either an allogeneic HSCT recipient or a stem cell or donor lymphocyte infusion donor (not recorded which). It is not recorded whose cells these are; they may come from a transplant donor.

CDR3 in DNA: TGCGCCAGCAGCTTGGTGGCGGGATTGCAGTTCTTC. This encodes CASSLVAGLQFF. This chain uses TRBV5-1 with TRBJ2-1; the D gene is possibly TRBD2 (6 bases). V was shortened by 0 bases and J by 12 bases, with 10 bases between the two germline ends. Germline values: CDR1 SGHRS, CDR2 YFSETQ. This CDR3 is built from 12 residues. The whole variable domain, remainder taken from reference TRBV5-1 and TRBJ2-1, is KAGVTQTPRYLIKTRGQQVTLSCSPISGHRSVSWYQQTPGQGLQFLFEYFSETQRNKGNFPGRFSGRQFSNSRSEMNVSTLELGDSALYLCASSLVAGLQFFGPGTRLTVL.

The chain is built from TRBV6-1 and TRBJ1-6, with D perhaps TRBD1 (6 bases). Between the trimmed V and J ends, which lost 5 bases and 6 bases, there was a span of 14 bases. The length of the CDR3 is 15 residues. Germline CDR1 MNHNS, CDR2 SASEGT. CDR3 sequence reads: CASSTGNPTNSPLHF. The CDR3 DNA follows: TGTGCCAGCAGTACAGGGAACCCTACTAATTCACCCCTCCACTTT.

The V gene is TRBV18, the J gene TRBJ2-7, with D possibly TRBD1 on 5 matching bases. Looked up from germline, CDR1 is KGHSH and CDR2 is LQKENI. This CDR3 has 12 amino acids. The ends were cut back, 1 base at V and 7 bases at J, with 8 bases in the middle. The CDR3 region is CASSPRGMEQYF. CDR3 in DNA: TGTGCCAGCTCACCACGGGGCATGGAGCAGTACTTC.

The V gene is TRBV7-6, the J gene TRBJ2-5; no clear D gene. This CDR3 comprises 15 residues. Looked up from germline, CDR1 is SGHVS and CDR2 is FNYEAQ. V gave up 4 bases and J gave up 1 base, with 13 bases separating them. The CDR3 sequence is CASSSELEIQETQYF. In DNA form, the CDR3 reads TGTGCCAGCAGCTCCGAACTGGAGATCCAAGAGACCCAGTACTTC.

J is TRBJ1-4 and V is TRBV28; D might be TRBD1 (5 bases). The CDR3 totals 15 residues. Germline loops: CDR1 MDHEN, CDR2 SYDVKM. Trimming removed 4 bases from V and 3 bases from J, with 12 bases in between. For the CDR3, the DNA is TGTGCCAGCAGTTCAGCGGGGCGCTCTAATGAAAAACTGTTTTTT. It specifies CASSSAGRSNEKLFF. Looking up the rest from reference TRBV28 and TRBJ1-4 gives the full variable domain: DVKVTQSSRYLVKRTGEKVFLECVQDMDHENMFWYRQDPGLGLRLIYFSYDVKMKEKGDIPEGYSVSREKKERFSLILESASTNQTSMYLCASSSAGRSNEKLFFGSGTQLSVL.

There are a few counts of this clonotype. The genes are TRBV12-3 or TRBV12-4 and TRBJ1-2; D possibly corresponds to TRBD1 (5 bases). V was clipped by 6 bases and J by 4 bases, with 15 bases between them. CDR3 length: 14 amino acids. CDR3: CASSGAVRGYGYTF. Here the CDR3 DNA reads TGTGCCAGCAGCGGGGCCGTCCGGGGCTATGGCTACACCTTC.

This clonotype was observed a handful of times. In DNA, the CDR3 is TGTGCCAGCAGCCGTAGCGGGGTAAGCAATCAGCCCCAGCATTTT. Amino acid sequence: CASSRSGVSNQPQHF. The gene calls are TRBV12-3 or TRBV12-4 and TRBJ1-5; unclear D gene. V lost 6 bases and J lost 1, with 13 bases in between. This CDR3 is built from 15 residues.

The V and J genes are TRBV6-5 and TRBJ2-5; 9 positions agree with TRBD2. Per the germline V gene, CDR1 is MNHEY and CDR2 is SVGAGI. V lost 1 base and J lost 1; bases outside the gene matches: 7. This CDR3 is built from 17 residues. Here the CDR3 DNA reads TGTGCCAGCAGTTACTATGCTAGCGGGAAACGCCAAGAGACCCAGTACTTC. Translation: CASSYYASGKRQETQYF.

The CDR3 loop reads CASSFGRTTNTGELFF. CDR3 DNA: TGTGCCAGCAGCTTCGGACGGACAACGAACACCGGGGAGCTGTTTTTT. J is TRBJ2-2 and V is TRBV7-2; possible D gene TRBD1, 5 bases. The length of the CDR3 is 16 residues. Germline loops: CDR1 SGHTA, CDR2 FQGNSA. V shed 3 bases and J shed 0 bases, with 11 bases lying between them.

This chain connects TRBV5-6 to TRBJ1-1, with a weak D call TRBD1 (5 bases). The V end was cut by 5 bases, the J end by 0 bases, with 11 bases between. This CDR3 comprises 14 residues. Germline V gene lookup returns CDR1 SGHDT and CDR2 YYEEEE. The CDR3 sequence: CASSIRQLNTEAFF. In nucleotides, the CDR3 is TGTGCCAGCAGTATTCGACAGCTGAACACTGAAGCTTTCTTT. Combining the CDR3 with reference TRBV5-6 and TRBJ1-1 gives the whole variable domain DAGVTQSPTHLIKTRGQQVTLRCSPKSGHDTVSWYQQALGQGPQFIFQYYEEEERQRGNFPDRFSGHQFPNYSSELNVNALLLGDSALYLCASSIRQLNTEAFFGQGTRLTVV.

The chain couples TRBV19 to TRBJ2-2; TRBD1 matches 10 bases. Germline V gene data show CDR1 as LNHDA and CDR2 as SQIVND (reference sequence). The CDR3 spans 17 residues. The V segment lost 2 bases and the J segment 0 bases; nucleotides outside the gene matches: 3. CDR3 residues: CASSIKGTGANTGELFF. The CDR3 DNA reads as TGTGCCAGTAGTATAAAGGGGACAGGGGCGAACACCGGGGAGCTGTTTTTT. The full variable domain, rest sourced from reference TRBV19 and TRBJ2-2, is DGGITQSPKYLFRKEGQNVTLSCEQNLNHDAMYWYRQDPGQGLRLIYYSQIVNDFQKGDIAEGYSVSREKKESFPLTVTSAQKNPTAFYLCASSIKGTGANTGELFFGEGSRLTVL.

The rearrangement uses TRBV9 and TRBJ2-7; maybe TRBD1 (6 bases). The CDR3 loop spans 15 amino acids. V gave up 0 bases and J gave up 4 bases, with 14 bases separating them. Germline CDR1 and CDR2: SGDLS and YYNGEE. The CDR3 spells CASSVAATGRYEQYF. In DNA, the CDR3 is TGTGCCAGCAGCGTAGCTGCCACAGGGCGATACGAGCAGTACTTC.

This clonotype was recorded a few times. The V call is TRBV5-1, the J call TRBJ1-3, with a tentative D call TRBD1 (5 bases). V lost 2 bases and J lost 7, with 13 bases in between. There are 14 residues in the CDR3. The germline CDR1 and CDR2 sequences are SGHRS and YFSETQ. CDR3 nucleotide sequence: TGCGCCAGCAGCTTTCCGGGACTCAGGAACACCATATATTTT. Translation gives CASSFPGLRNTIYF.

The table lists this clonotype with a few counts. V usage is TRBV2 and J usage is TRBJ1-5; D unresolved. Germline CDR1 is SNHLY and CDR2 is FYNNEI. V lost 3 bases, J lost 2 bases, and 11 bases lay in between. CDR3 length: 15 amino acids. In nucleotides, the CDR3 is TGTGCCAGCAGTGAGAACAGTTTGCGCAATCAGCCCCAGCATTTT. This gives the protein CASSENSLRNQPQHF.

The table lists this clonotype with a few counts. The chain carries TRBV3-1 and TRBJ2-1, with D maybe TRBD2 (5 bases). V gave up 5 bases and J gave up 10 bases, with 12 bases separating them. The CDR3 covers 12 residues. The V gene's germline CDR1 is LGHDT and CDR2 YNNKEL (reference sequence). The CDR3 region has the DNA TGTGCCAGCAGCTTCCGACCGGGGGAGCAGTTCTTC. It is translated as CASSFRPGEQFF.